This T cell receptor beta chain was recovered during a study of shared clonotypes between healthy human individuals. Assay: immunoSEQ multiplex PCR; the TCRdb copy retains only in-frame clones and omits some. There are fewer than 200,000 clones in the sample; just under 95% occur only once, and around 0.072% lies in the top ten. V shed 5 bases and J shed 7 bases, with 12 bases lying between them. Germline V CDR1 and CDR2: SEHNR, FQNEAQ (reference sequence). There are 12 residues in the CDR3. The rearrangement links TRBV7-9 to TRBJ2-7, with unresolved D. Sequencing was done on a sample of naive CD4+ T cells sorted from blood. Subset reported: CD45RA+ positively selected. This sequence originates from a woman in her twenties or thirties in good health. In DNA, the CDR3 is TGTGCCAGCAGCACCCCCTCCTGGGAGCAGTACTTC. Translating gives CASSTPSWEQYF.